What follows are 17 T cell receptor beta chains derived from one specimen sequenced in a study of blood T cell repertoires in COVID-19. Measured with immunoSEQ multiplex PCR; TCRdb has only the in-frame clones, and not every one. This sample has 140,000 to 150,000 clones, with about four fifths found just once. Sequenced input: peripheral blood. The source of these receptors is a man between 65 and 85 years old who had recovered from COVID-19.

About this clone itself: Distinct nucleotide sequences in the sample also encode this CDR3. V usage is TRBV29-1 and J usage is TRBJ2-7, with 8 bases fitting TRBD1. Germline lookup yields CDR1 SQVTM and CDR2 ANQGSEA. The CDR3 runs 13 residues. The V gene end was trimmed by 4 bases and the J gene end by 3 bases; junction bases not matched to a gene: 5. The CDR3 coding sequence is TGCAGCGTTGCGGGGACAGGCCTCTACGAGCAGTACTTC. Translated: CSVAGTGLYEQYF.

V usage is TRBV10-1 and J usage is TRBJ2-1; TRBD2 matches at 7 bases. Germline V CDR1 and CDR2: WNHNN, SYGVQD (reference sequence). This CDR3 region has 13 residues. The V segment lost 9 bases and the J segment 3 bases; nucleotides outside the gene matches: 5. The CDR3 sequence is CARGGWRYNEQFF. In DNA form, the CDR3 reads TGCGCCAGGGGGGGGTGGCGCTACAATGAGCAGTTCTTC.

The rearrangement uses TRBV11-1 and TRBJ2-2, with 9 bases lining up with TRBD1. The junction had 4 bases not matched to a gene; V was cut back by 5 bases and J by 3 bases. Germline CDR1 and CDR2: SGHAT and FQDESV (reference sequence). This CDR3 comprises 15 residues. In nucleotides, the CDR3 is TGTGCCAGCAGCACCGGGACAGGGTACACCGGGGAGCTGTTTTTT. Its protein is CASSTGTGYTGELFF. Combining the CDR3 with reference TRBV11-1 and TRBJ2-2 gives the whole variable domain EAEVAQSPRYKITEKSQAVAFWCDPISGHATLYWYRQILGQGPELLVQFQDESVVDDSQLPKDRFSAERLKGVDSTLKIQPAELGDSAMYLCASSTGTGYTGELFFGEGSRLTVL.

This sequence joins TRBV4-3 and TRBJ1-1; D unresolved. V shed 0 bases and J shed 3 bases, with 17 bases lying between them. The CDR3 totals 17 residues. Germline V gene sequence: CDR1 LGHNA, CDR2 YSLEER. The CDR3 sequence is CASSQEVGFPGYTEAFF. The CDR3 DNA reads TGCGCCAGCAGCCAAGAGGTAGGATTCCCGGGTTACACTGAAGCTTTCTTT.

This chain links TRBV19 with TRBJ1-1, with 7 nucleotides matching TRBD1. Germline loops: CDR1 LNHDA, CDR2 SQIVND (reference sequence). The CDR3 runs 14 residues. Trimming took 5 bases from V and 4 from J; bases not matched to a gene: 7. The CDR3 sequence is CASSAGTAVTEAFF. The CDR3, as DNA: TGTGCCAGTAGTGCAGGGACAGCGGTCACTGAAGCTTTCTTT.

The chain is built from TRBV7-7 and TRBJ2-2; 13 positions agree with TRBD2. The junction had 3 bases not matched to a gene; V was cut back by 5 bases and J by 0 bases. CDR1 is SSHAT and CDR2 is FNYEAQ in the germline V gene (reference sequence). The CDR3 covers 17 residues. The CDR3 DNA is TGTGCCAGCAGCCCTGGGACTAGCGGGACGAACACCGGGGAGCTGTTTTTT. Protein sequence: CASSPGTSGTNTGELFF.

This chain connects TRBV12-5 to TRBJ2-3, with 10 bases lining up with TRBD2. V shed 7 bases, J shed 4 bases, and the junction held 11 bases outside the gene matches. CDR3 size: 16 residues. CDR1 LGHNT and CDR2 FRNRAP come from the germline V gene. In nucleotides, the CDR3 is TGTGCTAGTGCCAAGGCTAGCGGGAGCTGGGCAGATACGCAGTATTTT. As protein: CASAKASGSWADTQYF.

The chain uses TRBV27 and TRBJ1-2; D uncertain. The germline V gene has CDR1 MNHEY and CDR2 SMNVEV (reference sequence). V lost 5 bases, J lost 0 bases, and 19 bases lay in between. The CDR3 runs 17 residues. Here the CDR3 reads CASSLYPPPTANYGYTF. The CDR3 DNA reads as TGTGCCAGCAGTCTCTATCCGCCCCCAACCGCTAACTATGGCTACACCTTC.

The chain links TRBV10-3 to TRBJ1-1; TRBD1 matches 8 bases. The CDR3 has 14 residues. Germline trimming cut 7 bases from V and 2 bases from J; bases unmatched to any gene: 6. CDR1 and CDR2 from the germline V gene are ENHRY and SYGVKD. CDR3 sequence reads: CAITQDRANTEAFF. CDR3 nucleotides: TGTGCCATCACCCAGGACAGGGCTAACACTGAAGCTTTCTTT.

Only a few counts were recorded for this clone. The chain joins TRBV10-3 to TRBJ1-2; TRBD1 agrees at 9 bases. V lost 0 bases, J lost 5 bases, and 7 bases stayed unmatched. This CDR3 is 16 amino acids long. From germline, CDR1 is ENHRY and CDR2 SYGVKD. In DNA, the CDR3 is TGTGCCATCAGTGAGTCGAAGTTAGGACAGGGGTATGGCTACACCTTC. Translated: CAISESKLGQGYGYTF.

The rearrangement joins TRBV7-2 to TRBJ2-5, with 9 nucleotides matching TRBD1. Trimming removed 5 bases from V and 2 bases from J; junction bases left unmatched: 6. This CDR3 spans 15 amino acids. Germline assignment: CDR1 SGHTA and CDR2 FQGNSA. The CDR3 spells CASSPAGTGQETQYF. DNA for the CDR3: TGTGCCAGCAGCCCGGCCGGGACAGGGCAAGAGACCCAGTACTTC.

Note on this clone: The CDR3 does not end in the conserved phenylalanine or tryptophan, so this is likely a read error. Because the CDR3's place on the DNA is in doubt, the DNA is left out and the CDR3 is given as listed by TCRdb. The chain employs TRBV10-1 and TRBJ1-6. Germline values: CDR1 WNHNN, CDR2 SYGVQD (reference sequence). The CDR3 has 13 amino acids, counting both end residues. CDR3 loop: CASHKAGFPLPNI.

This clone was seen just once. V is TRBV19 and J is TRBJ2-7; weak D call: TRBD1 (5 bases). In germline, CDR1 is LNHDA, CDR2 SQIVND (reference sequence). The V end lost 7 bases, the J end lost 3 bases, and 7 bases lay between the germline ends. The CDR3 is 11 residues long. The chain's CDR3 is CASTDSYEQYF. The CDR3 nucleotides read TGTGCCAGTACCGACAGCTACGAGCAGTACTTC.

V and J are TRBV5-1 and TRBJ2-7; D not resolved. Trimming shortened V by 1 base and J by 7 bases, and 9 bases separated the two germline ends. The CDR3 runs 12 residues. Looked up from germline, CDR1 is SGHRS and CDR2 is YFSETQ. The CDR3 region is CASSLPSSEQYF. CDR3 nucleotides: TGCGCCAGCAGCTTGCCTTCGAGTGAGCAGTACTTC.

The J gene is TRBJ2-1, the V gene TRBV7-8; D unresolved. CDR3 length equals 13 residues. CDR1 and CDR2 (germline): SGHVS, FQNEAQ. Between the trimmed V and J ends, which lost 0 bases and 5 bases, there was a span of 5 bases. CDR3 nucleotides: TGTGCCAGCAGCTTAGCGGGCAACAATGAGCAGTTCTTC. Amino acid sequence: CASSLAGNNEQFF. The whole variable domain, filled in from reference TRBV7-8 and TRBJ2-1, reads GAGVSQSPRYKVAKRGQDVALRCDPISGHVSLFWYQQALGQGPEFLTYFQNEAQLDKSGLPSDRFFAERPEGSVSTLKIQRTQQEDSAVYLCASSLAGNNEQFFGPGTRLTVL.

The rearrangement links TRBV19 to TRBJ1-2; no clear D. V was clipped by 7 bases and J by 6 bases, with 45 bases between them. Germline values: CDR1 LNHDA, CDR2 SQIVND (reference sequence). This CDR3 is 23 amino acids long. CDR3 region: CASKPLPTSLNSKASRGEDGYTF. DNA of the CDR3: TGTGCCAGTAAGCCTTTGCCGACCTCCCTGAACTCCAAGGCCAGCCGAGGTGAGGATGGCTACACCTTC.

The chain combines TRBV30 with TRBJ2-2; 8 bases line up with TRBD2. The germline CDR1 and CDR2 sequences are GTSNPN and SVGIG (reference sequence). CDR3 length equals 14 residues. Germline trimming cut 2 bases from V and 4 bases from J; bases unmatched to any gene: 3. CDR3 DNA: TGTGCCTGGAGTCGGCTAGCGGGCACCGGGGAGCTGTTTTTT. As protein: CAWSRLAGTGELFF.